Each of the 10 T cell receptor beta chains below was sequenced from the same sample in a study of T cell responses to AZD1222 COVID-19 vaccine. Using immunoSEQ multiplex PCR, the repertoire was profiled, and TCRdb retains in-frame clones only, with some absent. The sample includes about 160,000 clones, 94% of them seen just once. The material was peripheral blood, obtained 28 days after the second AZD1222 dose. The source is an adult who received the AZD1222 COVID-19 vaccine.

V gene TRBV15 combines with J gene TRBJ2-5; D not certain. The germline V gene has CDR1 LNHNV and CDR2 YYDKDF (reference sequence). Trimming shortened V by 4 bases and J by 4 bases, and 16 bases separated the two germline ends. This CDR3 contains 15 residues. In nucleotides, the CDR3 is TGTGCCACCAGCATCCGGCGGCCGCCCCGAGAGACCCAGTACTTC. It translates to CATSIRRPPRETQYF.

The rearrangement uses TRBV19 and TRBJ2-1; no reliable D call. The CDR3 totals 14 residues. The germline V gene encodes CDR1 LNHDA and CDR2 SQIVND (reference sequence). Trimming left V 5 bases short and J 7 bases short, with 15 bases between. The CDR3 nucleotides read TGTGCCAGTAGTGTGGGTCTGAATCGAAATGAGCAGTTCTTC. Its protein product is CASSVGLNRNEQFF. Looking up the rest from reference TRBV19 and TRBJ2-1 gives the full variable domain: DGGITQSPKYLFRKEGQNVTLSCEQNLNHDAMYWYRQDPGQGLRLIYYSQIVNDFQKGDIAEGYSVSREKKESFPLTVTSAQKNPTAFYLCASSVGLNRNEQFFGPGTRLTVL.

This clone was recorded only once. V gene TRBV5-8 combines with J gene TRBJ2-2; D gene uncertain. V was pared by 4 bases and J by 0 bases, with 10 bases between. Germline assignment: CDR1 SGHTS and CDR2 YDEGEE. The CDR3 sequence is 15 residues long. Here the CDR3 reads CASSPDVSNTGELFF. The CDR3 coding sequence is TGTGCCAGCAGCCCGGACGTGTCGAACACCGGGGAGCTGTTTTTT.

The V and J genes are TRBV30 and TRBJ1-1; D gene ambiguous. V lost 4 bases and J 5 bases, leaving 11 bases between the germline ends. This CDR3 has 12 residues. Germline-derived CDR1 and CDR2 are GTSNPN and SVGIG (reference sequence). In DNA, the CDR3 is TGTGCCTGGACACTAGGGAGGACTGAAGCTTTCTTT. As protein: CAWTLGRTEAFF.

V usage is TRBV6-5 and J usage is TRBJ1-6, with D maybe TRBD1 (6 bases). The germline V gene has CDR1 MNHEY and CDR2 SVGAGI. With 10 bases removed from V and 4 bases from J, the gap between germline ends came to 11 bases. The CDR3 spans 13 residues. Here the CDR3 DNA reads TGTGCCACCTCCGGACAGTATAATTCACCCCTCCACTTT. It is translated as CATSGQYNSPLHF.

The chain couples TRBV6-2 or TRBV6-3 to TRBJ1-5, with a possible D match to TRBD1 (6 bases). Trimming took 4 bases from V and 12 from J, leaving 13 bases between them. The germline V gene has CDR1 MNHEY and CDR2 SVGEGT. The CDR3 extends over 12 amino acids. For the CDR3, the DNA is TGTGCCAGCAGTTTCGCTTACAGGGACCAGCATTTT. Translation gives CASSFAYRDQHF.

V usage is TRBV19 and J usage is TRBJ1-6; no definite D call. Between the trimmed V and J ends, which lost 4 bases and 3 bases, there was a span of 4 bases. This CDR3 comprises 13 residues. Germline CDR1 is LNHDA and CDR2 is SQIVND (reference sequence). The CDR3 DNA reads as TGTGCCAGTAGTACCGGCTATAATTCACCCCTCCACTTT. Protein product: CASSTGYNSPLHF.

The V call is TRBV2, the J call TRBJ2-7; possibly TRBD2 for D (5 bases). CDR3 size: 14 residues. V shed 4 bases and J shed 0 bases, with 10 bases lying between them. In germline, CDR1 is SNHLY, CDR2 FYNNEI. The CDR3 bases are TGTGCCAGCAGTGGGACTTACAGCTCCTACGAGCAGTACTTC. Residues: CASSGTYSSYEQYF.

V usage is TRBV6-2 or TRBV6-3 and J usage is TRBJ1-5; possibly TRBD1 for D (6 bases). Germline V gives CDR1 MNHEY, CDR2 SVGEGT. V lost 5 bases and J lost 0, with 20 bases in between. The CDR3 totals 18 residues. CDR3 sequence: CASSNHLQGKYSNQPQHF. The CDR3 DNA follows: TGTGCCAGCAGTAACCACCTACAGGGAAAGTATAGCAATCAGCCCCAGCATTTT.

The chain joins TRBV7-6 to TRBJ2-2; the match to TRBD1 covers 9 bases. The length of the CDR3 is 15 residues. Per germline, CDR1 SGHVS and CDR2 FNYEAQ. J lost 7 bases, V lost 2 bases, and 5 bases had no gene match. The CDR3 nucleotides read TGTGCCAGCAGCTTACAGGGACAGGGTGTCGGGGAGCTGTTTTTT. Translation: CASSLQGQGVGELFF.